These 20 T cell receptor beta chains share one sample of origin, sequenced in a study of blood T cell repertoires in COVID-19 (dated by TCRdb to about 2020). The method behind the library was the immunoSEQ multiplex PCR assay. TCRdb obtained this table from immuneACCESS and retained in-frame rearrangements with V and J assigned. These tables miss some clones; where compared with another copy, unresolved V genes account for less than half of the shortfall, and the remainder is unexplained. This sample is represented by 150,000 to 250,000 clones; approximately 82% of them were singletons. The ten largest account for approximately 7.2% of the sample. The source material was peripheral blood. Receptor source: a human donor with acute or convalescent COVID-19. The donor label of this sample is uncertain.

This chain connects TRBV12-5 to TRBJ1-5; D not certain. CDR1 and CDR2 (germline): LGHNT, FRNRAP. Trimming pared 5 bases from V and 6 bases from J, leaving 17 bases between. CDR3 size: 15 residues. The CDR3 DNA reads as TGTGCTAGTGGTCCCCCCGCGGGGTCTCGTCAGCCCCAGCATTTT. Translation gives CASGPPAGSRQPQHF.

The rearrangement links TRBV24-1 to TRBJ1-5; TRBD1 matches at 7 bases. CDR3 length: 17 amino acids. V lost 5 bases and J lost 0; bases outside the gene matches: 9. Germline V gene lookup returns CDR1 KGHDR and CDR2 SFDVKD. The CDR3 loop reads CATSGNRGPNSNQPQHF. DNA of the CDR3: TGTGCCACCAGTGGAAACAGGGGCCCAAATAGCAATCAGCCCCAGCATTTT.

The rearrangement links TRBV25-1 to TRBJ2-7; D is possibly TRBD2 (6 bases). CDR1 is MGHDK and CDR2 is SYGVNS in the germline V gene. The CDR3 spans 14 residues. V lost 3 bases and J lost 3, with 12 bases in between. The CDR3 sequence is CASSERGGIYEQYF. CDR3 sequence (DNA): TGTGCCAGCAGTGAGAGAGGAGGGATCTACGAGCAGTACTTC.

In its sample, this clone was seen once. V is TRBV27 and J is TRBJ2-7; D gene ambiguous. Per the germline V gene, CDR1 is MNHEY and CDR2 is SMNVEV (reference sequence). CDR3 length equals 13 residues. V was trimmed by 2 bases and J by 5 bases, leaving 10 bases between them. The CDR3 coding sequence is TGTGCCAGCAGTTTAGGAGCGAACGACGAGCAGTACTTC. This sequence encodes CASSLGANDEQYF.

The gene calls are TRBV5-1 and TRBJ1-1; TRBD1 is a possible D gene (6 bases). CDR3 length: 17 amino acids. Germline V gene data show CDR1 as SGHRS and CDR2 as YFSETQ. Trimming shortened V by 0 bases and J by 1 base, and 16 bases separated the two germline ends. The CDR3 reads CASSLAGRTAENTEAFF. CDR3 DNA sequence: TGCGCCAGCAGCTTGGCCGGGAGGACAGCCGAGAACACTGAAGCTTTCTTT.

CDR3 protein: CASSIDLGLAGNNEQFF. The CDR3 region has the DNA TGTGCCAGTAGTATAGATCTTGGGCTAGCGGGAAACAATGAGCAGTTCTTC. The chain recombines TRBV19 with TRBJ2-1, with TRBD2 matching over 9 bases. V shed 0 bases and J 5 bases; nucleotides not matched to a gene: 8. The CDR3 has 17 residues. Germline V gene data show CDR1 as LNHDA and CDR2 as SQIVND (reference sequence).

The rearrangement joins TRBV28 to TRBJ1-2; 7 bases line up with TRBD1. The CDR3 consists of 17 residues. Germline CDR1 is MDHEN and CDR2 is SYDVKM. V gave up 6 bases and J gave up 0 bases; unmatched junction bases: 13. CDR3 nucleotides: TGTGCCAGCAGGCCCCAGGGGGTGTGGGGGCCTAACTATGGCTACACCTTC. This gives the protein CASRPQGVWGPNYGYTF.

This sequence joins TRBV18 and TRBJ1-2, with a weak D call TRBD1 (6 bases). From germline, CDR1 is KGHSH and CDR2 LQKENI. The ends were cut back, 6 bases at V and 2 bases at J, with 7 bases in the middle. This CDR3 spans 12 amino acids. CDR3 in amino acids: CASSQGNYGYTF. CDR3 DNA: TGTGCCAGCTCTCAGGGGAACTATGGCTACACCTTC. Full variable domain (remainder filled in from reference TRBV18 and TRBJ1-2): NAGVMQNPRHLVRRRGQEARLRCSPMKGHSHVYWYRQLPEEGLKFMVYLQKENIIDESGMPKERFSAEFPKEGPSILRIQQVVRGDSAAYFCASSQGNYGYTFGSGTRLTVV.

The chain couples TRBV12-3 or TRBV12-4 to TRBJ2-7, with a possible D match to TRBD1 (6 bases). The CDR3 is 13 residues long. Trimming left V 5 bases short and J 3 bases short, with 11 bases between. CDR3 sequence (DNA): TGTGCCAGCAGTACCCGGACAGTCTACGAGCAGTACTTC. This codes for CASSTRTVYEQYF.

The chain combines TRBV7-2 with TRBJ2-7, with 7 bases lining up with TRBD1. The germline gives CDR1 SGHTA, CDR2 FQGNSA. After removal of 4 bases from V and 7 bases from J, the junction contained 16 bases not matched to a gene. The CDR3 is made up of 16 amino acids. CDR3 loop: CASSSWTGWGLGEQYF. The CDR3 nucleotides are TGTGCCAGCAGCTCGTGGACAGGTTGGGGGCTGGGGGAGCAGTACTTC.

The genes are TRBV6-5 and TRBJ1-4; 9 bases are shared with TRBD1. V gave up 6 bases and J gave up 5 bases; unmatched junction bases: 1. The CDR3 is 13 residues long. Germline lookup yields CDR1 MNHEY and CDR2 SVGAGI. The CDR3 coding sequence is TGTGCCAGCAGGACAGGGGGAAATGAAAAACTGTTTTTT. This encodes CASRTGGNEKLFF.

The chain couples TRBV10-3 to TRBJ2-3; 7 positions agree with TRBD2. The V gene end was trimmed by 8 bases and the J gene end by 5 bases; junction bases not matched to a gene: 10. Germline-derived CDR1 and CDR2 are ENHRY and SYGVKD. The CDR3 runs to 14 residues. The CDR3 bases are TGTGCCATCTACGAGGGAGGGCCAGAAGATACGCAGTATTTT. Residues: CAIYEGGPEDTQYF.

This sequence joins TRBV19 and TRBJ2-6, with D perhaps TRBD1 (5 bases). The V end was cut by 5 bases, the J end by 0 bases, with 11 bases between. CDR1 LNHDA and CDR2 SQIVND come from the germline V gene (reference sequence). This CDR3 is built from 16 residues. CDR3 in DNA: TGTGCCAGTAGTCCAGACAGACTCTCTGGGGCCAACGTCCTGACTTTC. Residues: CASSPDRLSGANVLTF.

This chain uses TRBV11-2 with TRBJ2-1; the match to TRBD2 covers 9 bases. Germline assignment: CDR1 SGHAT and CDR2 FQNNGV. The V gene end was trimmed by 3 bases and the J gene end by 6 bases; junction bases not matched to a gene: 3. The CDR3 is 14 amino acids. The CDR3 nucleotides read TGTGCCAGCAGCTTGGGACTAGCTAGCAATGAGCAGTTCTTC. Residues: CASSLGLASNEQFF.

V is TRBV11-1 and J is TRBJ2-7, with D possibly matching TRBD1 (5 bases). The germline gives CDR1 SGHAT, CDR2 FQDESV (reference sequence). The CDR3 consists of 14 residues. V was cut by 0 bases and J by 4 bases, with 10 bases left in between. CDR3 coding DNA: TGTGCCAGCAGCTTAGCACAGGTCGCGTACGAGCAGTACTTC. Protein sequence: CASSLAQVAYEQYF.

The CDR3 loop reads CASSGGVTEAFF. Here the CDR3 DNA reads TGTGCCAGCAGTGGGGGGGTGACTGAAGCTTTCTTT. This chain uses TRBV11-2 with TRBJ1-1, with D perhaps TRBD1 (5 bases). V lost 6 bases and J lost 5, with 10 bases in between. This CDR3 comprises 12 residues. The germline V gene has CDR1 SGHAT and CDR2 FQNNGV. The full variable domain, its missing parts supplied by reference TRBV11-2 and TRBJ1-1, is EAGVAQSPRYKIIEKRQSVAFWCNPISGHATLYWYQQILGQGPKLLIQFQNNGVVDDSQLPKDRFSAERLKGVDSTLKIQPAKLEDSAVYLCASSGGVTEAFFGQGTRLTVV.

The J gene is TRBJ2-7, the V gene TRBV5-4; 9 nucleotides line up with TRBD1. V was clipped by 4 bases and J by 10 bases; unmatched bases: 6. Germline assignment: CDR1 SGHNT and CDR2 YYREEE (reference sequence). The CDR3 sequence is 12 residues long. CDR3: CASSRETGGQYF. The CDR3 coding sequence is TGTGCCAGCAGCCGTGAAACAGGGGGCCAGTACTTC.

About this clone: Different DNA sequences within this sample yield the same CDR3. The CDR3 reads CASSSGMNTEAFF. The CDR3 DNA reads TGTGCCAGCAGCTCCGGGATGAACACTGAAGCTTTCTTT. The chain has TRBV5-4 and TRBJ1-1, with unresolved D. Trimming removed 3 bases at V and 0 bases at J, with 6 bases between. The V gene's germline CDR1 is SGHNT and CDR2 YYREEE (reference sequence). The CDR3 loop spans 13 amino acids.

The chain is built from TRBV4-1 and TRBJ1-5; D not certain. The CDR3 is 14 amino acids. Trimming cost V 1 base and J 5 bases, with 9 bases left between them. Germline-derived CDR1 and CDR2 are MGHRA and YSYEKL. The CDR3 region has the DNA TGCGCCAGCAGCCAAGGAGGCACTTATCAGCCCCAGCATTTT. It codes for CASSQGGTYQPQHF.

The rearrangement uses TRBV7-9 and TRBJ2-1; D is undetermined. CDR1 SEHNR and CDR2 FQNEAQ come from the germline V gene (reference sequence). Trimming took 1 base from V and 6 from J, leaving 10 bases between them. The CDR3 extends over 14 amino acids. CDR3 bases: TGTGCCAGCAGCTTAGAGACTCAGATCAATGAGCAGTTCTTC. As protein: CASSLETQINEQFF.